This entry lists 24 T cell receptor beta chains sequenced from one sample in a study of regulatory T cells in long-lasting Graves disease. The time point was: newly diagnosed GD, antithyroid drugs for less than 3 months. With RNA extracted from PBMCs as input, the TCR library was made. In building TCR beta libraries, iRepertoire HTBI primers were used together with Arm-PCR of CDR3 regions. TCRdb re-derived calls from the multiplex PCR reads in MiXCR, one entry per CDR3 protein. The table has almost 450,000 distinct CDR3 sequences, approximately 16% seen once. These data were also reused for a study on T cells in Graves' hyperthyroidism and ophthalmopathy.

The starting material was peripheral blood mononuclear cells (PBMCs), obtained at new diagnosis, from a patient treated with antithyroid drugs. The receptor set was obtained from a woman in her twenties or thirties with Graves disease.

This clonotype was recorded at least ten times. The chain links TRBV2 to TRBJ2-3, with TRBD2 matching 8 bases. The CDR3 has 15 amino acids. Germline V lookup: CDR1 SNHLY, CDR2 FYNNEI. V dropped 6 bases and J dropped 9; count of bases not matched to a gene: 14. The CDR3 nucleotides read TGTGCCAGCAGGAGACTAGCGCGGAGCGGGGGCACGCAGTATTTT. Encoded protein: CASRRLARSGGTQYF. Filled out from reference TRBV2 and TRBJ2-3, the complete variable domain reads EPEVTQTPSHQVTQMGQEVILRCVPISNHLYFYWYRQILGQKVEFLVSFYNNEISEKSEIFDDQFSVERPDGSNFTLKIRSTKLEDSAMYFCASRRLARSGGTQYFGPGTRLTVL.

This clonotype was observed many times. The rearrangement joins TRBV7-9 to TRBJ2-1; possibly TRBD2 for D (5 bases). In germline, CDR1 is SEHNR, CDR2 FQNEAQ (reference sequence). This CDR3 is 14 amino acids long. Trimming took 4 bases from V and 5 from J, leaving 12 bases between them. The DNA for the CDR3 is TGTGCCAGCAGCTCAACCGACGGGGACAATGAGCAGTTCTTC. Protein: CASSSTDGDNEQFF. Using reference TRBV7-9 and TRBJ2-1 for the parts outside the CDR3, the full variable domain is DTGVSQNPRHKITKRGQNVTFRCDPISEHNRLYWYRQTLGQGPEFLTYFQNEAQLEKSRLLSDRFSAERPKGSFSTLEIQRTEQGDSAMYLCASSSTDGDNEQFFGPGTRLTVL.

The chain joins TRBV7-2 to TRBJ2-5, with 14 bases aligning to TRBD2. Germline V gene sequence: CDR1 SGHTA, CDR2 FQGNSA. The V segment lost 10 bases and the J segment 3 bases; nucleotides outside the gene matches: 10. CDR3 length equals 16 residues. CDR3 sequence reads: CATKTSGRAMKETQYF. As DNA, the CDR3 is TGTGCCACCAAGACTAGCGGGAGGGCGATGAAAGAGACCCAGTACTTC.

A remark on this clonotype: One base away lies a much larger clone, so this may be a sequencing read error. This chain joins TRBV28 and TRBJ2-5; a weak D match, TRBD2 (6 bases). Germline V gene data show CDR1 as MDHEN and CDR2 as SYDVKM. The V end was cut by 6 bases, the J end by 5 bases, with 22 bases between. The CDR3 is made up of 16 amino acids. The CDR3 nucleotides are TGTGCCAGCAGGTTCAATCGCCAAATCGGGAGCGAGACCCAGTACTTC. The encoded protein is CASRFNRQIGSETQYF.

The table lists this clonotype with a few counts. This chain joins TRBV20-1 and TRBJ1-1; D unclear. Germline loops: CDR1 DFQATT, CDR2 SNEGSKA (reference sequence). This CDR3 region has 13 residues. V dropped 2 bases and J dropped 1 base, with 8 bases sitting between them. The CDR3 protein is CSARNIQNTEAFF. CDR3 coding DNA: TGCAGTGCTAGAAACATCCAGAACACTGAAGCTTTCTTT.

This clonotype was observed many times. Relative to the germline gene, one junction end is altered; a read error may explain this. The V gene is TRBV3-1, the J gene TRBJ1-2; D not certain. Germline V lookup: CDR1 LGHDT, CDR2 YNNKEL (reference sequence). This CDR3 comprises 14 residues. The CDR3 sequence is CASSHPSTGSGYIF. The CDR3 nucleotides read TGTGCCAGCAGCCATCCTTCGACGGGTTCGGGCTACATCTTC. The variable domain in full, with the rest retrieved from reference TRBV3-1 and TRBJ1-2, is DTAVSQTPKYLVTQMGNDKSIKCEQNLGHDTMYWYKQDSKKFLKIMFSYNNKELIINETVPNRFSPKSPDKAHLNLHINSLELGDSAVYFCASSHPSTGSGYIFGSGTRLTVV.

This clonotype was seen many times. The chain combines TRBV30 with TRBJ1-2; D is perhaps TRBD1 (5 bases). The germline V gene has CDR1 GTSNPN and CDR2 SVGIG (reference sequence). With 2 bases removed from V and 4 bases from J, the gap between germline ends came to 20 bases. The CDR3 contains 16 residues. The chain's CDR3 is CAWSPYVQGSPYGYTF. The CDR3 region has the DNA TGTGCCTGGAGTCCGTACGTCCAGGGCTCTCCCTATGGCTACACCTTC.

This clonotype has ten or more counts. V usage is TRBV28 and J usage is TRBJ2-7, with D tentatively TRBD1 (5 bases). CDR3 length equals 13 residues. The germline V and J ends were trimmed by 3 bases and 6 bases, with 12 bases remaining between them. Looked up from germline, CDR1 is MDHEN and CDR2 is SYDVKM. CDR3 in amino acids: CASSFPRAREQYF. As DNA, the CDR3 is TGTGCCAGCAGTTTCCCCAGGGCTCGCGAGCAGTACTTC.

Concerning this clonotype itself: One base away lies a much larger clone, so this may be a sequencing read error. The rearrangement uses TRBV15 and TRBJ1-1, with D possibly TRBD1 on 6 matching bases. Trimming left V 3 bases short and J 2 bases short, with 13 bases between. CDR3 length: 15 residues. In germline, CDR1 is LNHNV, CDR2 YYDKDF (reference sequence). The CDR3 region is CATSSPGTLNTEAFF. For the CDR3, the DNA is TGTGCCACCAGCAGCCCCGGGACACTCAACACTGAAGCTTTCTTT.

The V call is TRBV12-3 or TRBV12-4, the J call TRBJ2-5; no definite D call. Trimming stripped 4 bases from V and 0 bases from J, with 12 bases between. The CDR3 is 15 residues long. CDR3 nucleotide sequence: TGTGCCAGCAGTTCCAAAGATATGTACCAAGAGACCCAGTACTTC. Its translation: CASSSKDMYQETQYF.

This clonotype was observed at least ten times. This chain uses TRBV6-5 with TRBJ2-1; D is possibly TRBD1 (6 bases). Germline CDR1 is MNHEY and CDR2 is SVGAGI. This CDR3 contains 15 residues. With 2 bases removed from V and 3 bases from J, the gap between germline ends came to 11 bases. The CDR3, as DNA: TGTGCCAGCAGTTACGGGGACACCTTCTACAATGAGCAGTTCTTC. This sequence encodes CASSYGDTFYNEQFF.

In this sample, this clonotype turned up many times. This chain connects TRBV19 to TRBJ2-2; possible D gene TRBD1, 5 bases. Per the germline V gene, CDR1 is LNHDA and CDR2 is SQIVND (reference sequence). V gave up 10 bases and J gave up 0 bases, with 21 bases separating them. The CDR3 has 17 amino acids. This CDR3 is CATAEGATLANTGELFF. CDR3 in DNA: TGTGCCACCGCTGAAGGGGCTACCCTCGCGAACACCGGGGAGCTGTTTTTT.

This clonotype showed up many times. J is TRBJ2-3 and V is TRBV12-3 or TRBV12-4, with TRBD2 matching 7 bases. Losses at the gene ends were 1 base for V and 5 bases for J; bases not matched to a gene: 6. The CDR3 has 15 amino acids. CDR3 nucleotide sequence: TGTGCCAGCAGTTTAGGGCTAGTAGCGGGAGATACGCAGTATTTT. Residues: CASSLGLVAGDTQYF.

Ten or more counts support this clonotype. The J gene is TRBJ1-1, the V gene TRBV6-1, with D uncertain. Trimming took off 2 bases at V and 3 bases at J, with 10 bases between the two ends. Germline CDR1 MNHNS, CDR2 SASEGT. This CDR3 has 14 residues. This CDR3 reads CASSELGPYTEAFF. The DNA for the CDR3 is TGTGCCAGCAGTGAACTCGGGCCTTACACTGAAGCTTTCTTT.

The genes are TRBV6-2 or TRBV6-3 and TRBJ2-1; D tentatively reads TRBD1 or TRBD2 (5 bases each). Trimming took off 0 bases at V and 7 bases at J, with 13 bases between the two ends. The CDR3 spans 15 residues. Germline CDR1 and CDR2: MNHEY and SVGEGT. CDR3 nucleotide sequence: TGTGCCAGCAGTTACTCTACGTCAGGGACGAATGAGCAGTTCTTC. Translating gives CASSYSTSGTNEQFF.

CDR3 nucleotide sequence: TGTGCCAGCAGCTTTTTCCCGGCCAGCTACGAGCAGTACTTC. Protein product: CASSFFPASYEQYF. The chain joins TRBV7-2 to TRBJ2-7; D ambiguous. V was pared by 3 bases and J by 3 bases, with 12 bases between. Germline V gene data show CDR1 as SGHTA and CDR2 as FQGNSA. This CDR3 is 14 amino acids long.

This clonotype was picked up many times. This chain joins TRBV30 and TRBJ2-3; TRBD2 agrees at 7 bases. Germline loops: CDR1 GTSNPN, CDR2 SVGIG (reference sequence). This CDR3 is built from 13 residues. V was clipped by 4 bases and J by 2 bases; unmatched bases: 3. CDR3 DNA: TGTGCCTGGAAAGCGGGGAACACAGATACGCAGTATTTT. Translated: CAWKAGNTDTQYF.

At least ten counts were recorded for this clonotype. For the CDR3, the DNA is TGTGCCAGCAGTTCTCGACATACCTATAGCAATCAGCCCCAGCATTTT. Protein sequence: CASSSRHTYSNQPQHF. The chain is built from TRBV28 and TRBJ1-5, with no clear D. CDR3 size: 16 residues. V shed 4 bases and J shed 0 bases, with 13 bases lying between them. Germline CDR1 MDHEN, CDR2 SYDVKM. Drawing the rest from reference TRBV28 and TRBJ1-5, the complete variable domain is DVKVTQSSRYLVKRTGEKVFLECVQDMDHENMFWYRQDPGLGLRLIYFSYDVKMKEKGDIPEGYSVSREKKERFSLILESASTNQTSMYLCASSSRHTYSNQPQHFGDGTRLSIL.

This clonotype was counted at least ten times. The chain combines TRBV7-2 with TRBJ2-7; tentatively, D is TRBD2 (5 bases). Germline V gene data show CDR1 as SGHTA and CDR2 as FQGNSA. The CDR3 loop spans 14 amino acids. The V gene lost 3 bases and the J gene lost 7 bases, with 16 bases spanning the gap. The CDR3 nucleotides are TGTGCCAGCAGCTTCCATCGGCTAGCACGGGAGCAGTACTTC. This encodes CASSFHRLAREQYF.

Details on this clonotype: A much larger clone lies a single base off, so this may be a read error. This chain uses TRBV14 with TRBJ2-3; D is perhaps TRBD1 (8 bases). Near its end, the DNA agrees better with TRBJ2-1, so the J call may be wrong. Germline V gene sequence: CDR1 SGHDN, CDR2 FVKESK. CDR3 size: 13 residues. The CDR3 DNA follows: TGTGCCAGCAGTTTTACAGGGGGGGGCGAGCAGTTCTTC. Protein product: CASSFTGGGEQFF.

The chain joins TRBV6-2 or TRBV6-3 to TRBJ2-1, with 8 bases identical to TRBD1. After removal of 5 bases from V and 7 bases from J, the junction contained 13 bases not matched to a gene. Per germline, CDR1 MNHEY and CDR2 SVGEGT. The CDR3 loop spans 16 amino acids. CDR3 region: CASSGPRDRFENEQFF. CDR3 nucleotides: TGTGCCAGCAGTGGCCCCCGGGACAGGTTTGAGAATGAGCAGTTCTTC.

This clonotype was seen many times. The CDR3 loop reads CASSLWDRGRDQPQHF. CDR3 sequence (DNA): TGTGCCAGCAGTTTGTGGGACAGGGGAAGGGATCAGCCCCAGCATTTT. This rearrangement joins TRBV12-3 or TRBV12-4 to TRBJ1-5, with 10 bases lining up with TRBD1. The V gene end was trimmed by 3 bases and the J gene end by 5 bases; junction bases not matched to a gene: 7. The CDR3 has 16 residues.

The CDR3 DNA is TGTGCCAGCAGCGTAGTACCGGGACAGGGTTTGGATTACAAAGCCGGGGAGCTGTTTTTT. It encodes CASSVVPGQGLDYKAGELFF. The chain joins TRBV9 to TRBJ2-2; 9 bases agree with TRBD1. The germline CDR1 and CDR2 sequences are SGDLS and YYNGEE. The CDR3 has 20 residues. V was clipped by 0 bases and J by 6 bases; unmatched bases: 18.

The V and J genes are TRBV3-1 and TRBJ2-4; 12 bases line up with TRBD2. The CDR3 sequence is 19 residues long. Germline loops: CDR1 LGHDT, CDR2 YNNKEL (reference sequence). V dropped 4 bases and J dropped 0; count of bases not matched to a gene: 10. The CDR3 nucleotides read TGTGCCAGCAGCCTAGGACTAGCGGGGCAAGATCTAGCCAAAAACATTCAGTACTTC. Translated: CASSLGLAGQDLAKNIQYF.